This T cell receptor beta chain originates from a study of cytomegalovirus exposure and HLA in healthy donors. Background on the study: In a later analysis, the approximately 120 validation repertoires were reported to have used the same platform as the roughly 670 first-cohort repertoires.

Concerning this clone itself: Antigen specificity is unknown.

TCRdb's table, derived via immunoSEQ multiplex PCR, lists solely in-frame clones and lacks some. Of fewer than 120,000 clones in the sample, roughly 90% were seen once. The CDR3 is 12 amino acids. The germline CDR1 and CDR2 sequences are SEHNR and FQNEAQ (reference sequence). V lost 5 bases to trimming and J lost 4 bases, with 7 bases between them. Study results and caveats: Through in vitro validation, three CMV-associated chains were shown to be specific for CMV antigens. The finding came from a later analysis; first-cohort TCR clusters tended to co-occur in the 110 or so validation repertoires.

The chain couples TRBV7-9 to TRBJ2-3; D not resolved. This clonotype was obtained from a woman in her 30s in good health and CMV-seropositive. The sample consisted of PBMCs. The CDR3 DNA follows: TGTGCCAGCAGCCCCGCAGCAGATACGCAGTATTTT. Translating it yields CASSPAADTQYF.